Each of the 15 T cell receptor beta chains below was sequenced from the same sample in a study of PD-1 blockade in classical Hodgkin lymphoma. Sequenced by immunoSEQ multiplex PCR; TCRdb stores in-frame clones only, minus some. The sample shows 25,000 to 35,000 clones, 85% to 95% of them seen only once. Time point in this sample: newly diagnosed, previously untreated cHL patient sample. Material for sequencing was peripheral blood mononuclear cells (PBMCs). The receptor source for this set is a human donor with classical Hodgkin lymphoma.

This chain uses TRBV14 with TRBJ2-6; unclear D gene. The V and J ends lost 4 bases and 0 bases respectively, with 7 bases between them. The CDR3 length is 15 residues. The germline V gene encodes CDR1 SGHDN and CDR2 FVKESK. CDR3 nucleotide sequence: TGTGCCAGCAGCCCCTTGATCTCTGGGGCCAACGTCCTGACTTTC. It is translated as CASSPLISGANVLTF.

This chain joins TRBV9 and TRBJ2-4; 8 positions agree with TRBD1. The CDR3 sequence is 14 residues long. V was clipped by 3 bases and J by 10 bases; unmatched bases: 9. Germline V gene sequence: CDR1 SGDLS, CDR2 YYNGEE. In nucleotides, the CDR3 is TGTGCCAGCAGCGGGGACAGGCGAGGGGAGATTCAGTACTTC. Amino acid sequence: CASSGDRRGEIQYF.

This sequence joins TRBV7-8 and TRBJ2-7; D is uncertain. V lost 2 bases and J lost 6, with 8 bases in between. Germline CDR1 is SGHVS and CDR2 is FQNEAQ. The CDR3 loop spans 12 amino acids. The CDR3 region is CASSLLLGEQYF. The CDR3 nucleotides are TGTGCCAGCAGCTTATTATTAGGCGAGCAGTACTTC.

The J gene is TRBJ2-5, the V gene TRBV5-4; D is unresolved. The germline V and J ends were trimmed by 0 bases and 1 base, with 7 bases remaining between them. CDR3 size: 14 residues. CDR1 SGHNT and CDR2 YYREEE come from the germline V gene (reference sequence). The CDR3 protein is CASSLGHRQETQYF. The DNA for the CDR3 is TGTGCCAGCAGCTTGGGGCACCGCCAAGAGACCCAGTACTTC.

J is TRBJ1-5 and V is TRBV28; the D is unclear. Germline V gene sequence: CDR1 MDHEN, CDR2 SYDVKM. V lost 7 bases and J lost 0, with 10 bases in between. The CDR3 runs to 14 residues. CDR3 in DNA: TGTGCCAGCAATTACTTCCGTAGCAATCAGCCCCAGCATTTT. Translation: CASNYFRSNQPQHF.

The V gene is TRBV10-3, the J gene TRBJ2-5; tentative D call: TRBD2 (6 bases). The V gene lost 2 bases and the J gene lost 5 bases, with 18 bases spanning the gap. CDR3 length: 16 amino acids. Germline loops: CDR1 ENHRY, CDR2 SYGVKD. CDR3 sequence: CAISEGQWGGIETQYF. The CDR3 DNA follows: TGTGCCATCAGTGAGGGGCAATGGGGAGGAATCGAGACCCAGTACTTC.

This clone has only one observation. The V gene is TRBV28, the J gene TRBJ2-5, with D perhaps TRBD1 or TRBD2 (6 bases each). CDR3 length: 14 amino acids. The V gene lost 1 base and the J gene lost 5 bases, with 11 bases spanning the gap. The germline V gene encodes CDR1 MDHEN and CDR2 SYDVKM. CDR3 sequence (DNA): TGTGCCAGCAGTTTATCTTGGGGGGCGGAGACCCAGTACTTC. Its translation: CASSLSWGAETQYF.

V gene TRBV5-3 combines with J gene TRBJ2-7, with D perhaps matching TRBD1 (6 bases). TRBV5-3 is placed among ORFs of uncertain function. Deletions cut 2 bases from V and 3 bases from J, with 15 bases between. There are 15 residues in the CDR3. In DNA, the CDR3 is TGTGCCAGAAGCTTAACTCACGGACAGAGCTACGAGCAGTACTTC. Its protein is CARSLTHGQSYEQYF.

The chain has TRBV7-9 and TRBJ1-2, with D hard to call. Germline V gene lookup returns CDR1 SEHNR and CDR2 FQNEAQ (reference sequence). The CDR3 covers 14 residues. Trimming took off 3 bases at V and 8 bases at J, with 16 bases between the two ends. The CDR3 DNA sequence: TGTGCCAGCAGCTTTGATCTGTTCGGGATCGGCTACACCTTC. It translates to CASSFDLFGIGYTF.

J is TRBJ2-7 and V is TRBV6-1; the match to TRBD1 covers 11 bases. V lost 3 bases, J lost 5 bases, and 9 bases stayed unmatched. The CDR3 has 16 amino acids. Germline assignment: CDR1 MNHNS and CDR2 SASEGT. The chain's CDR3 is CASSESGQGAPNEQYF. In nucleotides, the CDR3 is TGTGCCAGCAGTGAGTCTGGACAGGGGGCGCCTAACGAGCAGTACTTC.

The rearrangement uses TRBV5-4 and TRBJ2-3; D might be TRBD2 (6 bases). Trimming removed 5 bases at V and 6 bases at J, with 16 bases between. The CDR3 has 14 residues. The germline V gene has CDR1 SGHNT and CDR2 YYREEE (reference sequence). CDR3 bases: TGTGCCAGCAGTCAAGGAGGGCATAGGGATACGCAGTATTTT. This encodes CASSQGGHRDTQYF.

The gene calls are TRBV19 and TRBJ1-5; D perhaps matches TRBD1 (5 bases). The germline CDR1 and CDR2 sequences are LNHDA and SQIVND (reference sequence). The CDR3 totals 14 residues. Trimming stripped 3 bases from V and 7 bases from J, with 13 bases between. CDR3 loop: CASSIRDTGQPQHF. DNA of the CDR3: TGTGCCAGTAGTATTAGGGATACAGGACAGCCCCAGCATTTT.

This clone was detected only a few times. This chain joins TRBV10-3 and TRBJ1-5, with D unresolved. The CDR3 covers 13 residues. Germline V gene sequence: CDR1 ENHRY, CDR2 SYGVKD. V was pared by 4 bases and J by 4 bases, with 8 bases between. CDR3 DNA sequence: TGTGCCATCAGTGGCGCGGTTAATCAGCCCCAGCATTTT. The encoded protein is CAISGAVNQPQHF.

The V gene is TRBV28, the J gene TRBJ1-5; the match to TRBD1 covers 8 bases. V lost 2 bases and J lost 4; bases outside the gene matches: 4. In germline, CDR1 is MDHEN, CDR2 SYDVKM. The CDR3 runs 15 residues. The DNA for the CDR3 is TGTGCCAGCAGTTTAGAGGACAGGGTAAATCAGCCCCAGCATTTT. Translation: CASSLEDRVNQPQHF.

The chain joins TRBV9 to TRBJ1-5; D might be TRBD1 (5 bases). V lost 3 bases to trimming and J lost 4 bases, with 8 bases between them. Germline-derived CDR1 and CDR2 are SGDLS and YYNGEE. The CDR3 is made up of 13 amino acids. CDR3 protein: CASSDWGNQPQHF. The CDR3 bases are TGTGCCAGCAGCGACTGGGGGAATCAGCCCCAGCATTTT.